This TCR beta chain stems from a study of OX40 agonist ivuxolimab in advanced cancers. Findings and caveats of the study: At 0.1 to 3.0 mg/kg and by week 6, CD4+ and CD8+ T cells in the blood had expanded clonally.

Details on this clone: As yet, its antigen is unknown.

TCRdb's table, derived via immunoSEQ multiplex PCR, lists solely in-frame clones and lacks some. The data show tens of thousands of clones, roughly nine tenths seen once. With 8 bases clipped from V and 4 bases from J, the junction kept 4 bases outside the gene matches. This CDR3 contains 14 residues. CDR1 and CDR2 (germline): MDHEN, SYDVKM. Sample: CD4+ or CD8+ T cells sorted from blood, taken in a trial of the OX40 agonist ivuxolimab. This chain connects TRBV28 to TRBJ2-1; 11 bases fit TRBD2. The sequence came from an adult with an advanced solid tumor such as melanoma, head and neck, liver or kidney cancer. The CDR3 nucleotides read TGTGCCAGCTGGGGGACTAGCGGTTACAATGAGCAGTTCTTC. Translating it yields CASWGTSGYNEQFF.